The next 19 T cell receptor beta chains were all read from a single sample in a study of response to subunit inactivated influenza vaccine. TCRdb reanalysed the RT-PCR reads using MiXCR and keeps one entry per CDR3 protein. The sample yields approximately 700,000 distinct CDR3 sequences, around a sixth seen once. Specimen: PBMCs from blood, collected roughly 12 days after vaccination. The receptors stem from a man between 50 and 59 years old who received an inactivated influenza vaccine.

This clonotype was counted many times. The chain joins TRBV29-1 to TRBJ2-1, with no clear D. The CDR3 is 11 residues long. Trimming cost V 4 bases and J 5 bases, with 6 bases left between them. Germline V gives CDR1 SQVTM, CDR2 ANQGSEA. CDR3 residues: CSVVSDNEQFF. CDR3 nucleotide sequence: TGCAGCGTTGTGAGCGACAATGAGCAGTTCTTC.

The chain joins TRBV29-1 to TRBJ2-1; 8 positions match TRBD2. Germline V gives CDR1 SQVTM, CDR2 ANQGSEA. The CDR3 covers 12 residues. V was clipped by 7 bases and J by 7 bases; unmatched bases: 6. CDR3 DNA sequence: TGCAGCGCGGGGGGGTGGGCAAATGAGCAGTTCTTC. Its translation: CSAGGWANEQFF.

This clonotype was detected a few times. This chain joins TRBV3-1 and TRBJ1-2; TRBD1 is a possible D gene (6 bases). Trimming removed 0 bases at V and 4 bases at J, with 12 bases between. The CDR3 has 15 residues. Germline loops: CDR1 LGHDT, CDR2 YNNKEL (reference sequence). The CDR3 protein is CASSQDLTGTYGYTF. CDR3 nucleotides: TGTGCCAGCAGCCAAGATCTTACAGGGACCTATGGCTACACCTTC.

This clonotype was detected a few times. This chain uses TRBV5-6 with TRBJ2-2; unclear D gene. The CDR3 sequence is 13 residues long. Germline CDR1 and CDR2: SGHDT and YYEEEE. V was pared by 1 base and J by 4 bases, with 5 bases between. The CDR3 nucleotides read TGTGCCAGCAGCTTGTGGACCACCGGGGAGCTGTTTTTT. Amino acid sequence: CASSLWTTGELFF.

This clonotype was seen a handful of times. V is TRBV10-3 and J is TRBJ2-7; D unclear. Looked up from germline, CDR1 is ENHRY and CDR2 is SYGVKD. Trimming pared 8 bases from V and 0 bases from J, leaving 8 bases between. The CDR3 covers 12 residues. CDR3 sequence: CAIGQSSYEQYF. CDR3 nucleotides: TGTGCCATCGGGCAGAGCTCCTACGAGCAGTACTTC.

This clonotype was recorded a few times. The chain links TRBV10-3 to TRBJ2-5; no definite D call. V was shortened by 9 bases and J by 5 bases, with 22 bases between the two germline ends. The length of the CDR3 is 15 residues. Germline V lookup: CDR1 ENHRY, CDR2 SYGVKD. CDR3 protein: CAISKPGVGHETQYF. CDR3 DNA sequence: TGTGCCATAAGCAAGCCTGGGGTAGGGCACGAGACCCAGTACTTC.

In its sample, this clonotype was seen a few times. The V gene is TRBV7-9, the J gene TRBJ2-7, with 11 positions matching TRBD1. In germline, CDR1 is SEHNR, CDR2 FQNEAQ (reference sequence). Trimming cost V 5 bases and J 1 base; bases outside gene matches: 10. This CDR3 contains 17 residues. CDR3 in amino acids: CASSPQGQGASSYEQYF. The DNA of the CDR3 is TGTGCCAGCAGCCCCCAAGGACAGGGGGCTTCATCCTACGAGCAGTACTTC.

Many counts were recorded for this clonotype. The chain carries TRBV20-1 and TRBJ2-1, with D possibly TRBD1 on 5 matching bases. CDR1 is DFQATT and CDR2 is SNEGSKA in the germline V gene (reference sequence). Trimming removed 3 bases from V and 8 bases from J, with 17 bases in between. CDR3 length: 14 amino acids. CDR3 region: CSASRTPPVDEQFF. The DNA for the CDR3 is TGCAGTGCTAGTCGGACACCTCCGGTCGATGAGCAGTTCTTC.

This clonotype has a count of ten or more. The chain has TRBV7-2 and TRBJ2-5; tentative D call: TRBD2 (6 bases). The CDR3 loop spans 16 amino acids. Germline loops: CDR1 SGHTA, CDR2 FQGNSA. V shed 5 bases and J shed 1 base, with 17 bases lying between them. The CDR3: CASSLRGNSGQETQYF. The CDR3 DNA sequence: TGTGCCAGCAGCCTGCGGGGCAATAGCGGCCAAGAGACCCAGTACTTC.

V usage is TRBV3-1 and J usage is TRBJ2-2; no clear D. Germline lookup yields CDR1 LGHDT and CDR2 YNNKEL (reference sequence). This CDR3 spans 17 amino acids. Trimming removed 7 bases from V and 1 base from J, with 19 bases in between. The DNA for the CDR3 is TGTGCCAGCACCCAGTATCTTGGGCGTAGGAACACCGGGGAGCTGTTTTTT. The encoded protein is CASTQYLGRRNTGELFF.

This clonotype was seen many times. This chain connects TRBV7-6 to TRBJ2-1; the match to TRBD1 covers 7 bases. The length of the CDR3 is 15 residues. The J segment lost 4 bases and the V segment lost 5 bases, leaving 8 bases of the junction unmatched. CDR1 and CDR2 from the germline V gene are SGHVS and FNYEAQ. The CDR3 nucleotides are TGTGCCAGCAGCACGACGGGACAGTATTACAATGAGCAGTTCTTC. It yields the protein CASSTTGQYYNEQFF.

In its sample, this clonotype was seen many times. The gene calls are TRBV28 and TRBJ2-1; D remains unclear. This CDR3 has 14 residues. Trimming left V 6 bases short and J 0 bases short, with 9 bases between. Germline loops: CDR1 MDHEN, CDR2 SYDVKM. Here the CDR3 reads CASRTFNSYNEQFF. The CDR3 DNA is TGTGCCAGCAGGACATTCAACTCCTACAATGAGCAGTTCTTC.

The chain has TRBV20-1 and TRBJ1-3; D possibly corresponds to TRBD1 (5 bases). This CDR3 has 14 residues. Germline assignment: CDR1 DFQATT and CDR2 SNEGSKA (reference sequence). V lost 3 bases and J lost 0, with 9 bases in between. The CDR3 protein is CSARRGGSGNTIYF. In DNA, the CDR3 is TGCAGTGCTAGGAGGGGAGGCTCTGGAAACACCATATATTTT.

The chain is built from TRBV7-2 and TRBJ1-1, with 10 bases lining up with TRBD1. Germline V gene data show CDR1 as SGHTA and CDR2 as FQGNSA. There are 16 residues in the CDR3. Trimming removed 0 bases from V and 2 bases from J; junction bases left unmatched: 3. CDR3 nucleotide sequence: TGTGCCAGCAGCTTAGCCCGGGACAGGGGAAACACTGAAGCTTTCTTT. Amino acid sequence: CASSLARDRGNTEAFF.

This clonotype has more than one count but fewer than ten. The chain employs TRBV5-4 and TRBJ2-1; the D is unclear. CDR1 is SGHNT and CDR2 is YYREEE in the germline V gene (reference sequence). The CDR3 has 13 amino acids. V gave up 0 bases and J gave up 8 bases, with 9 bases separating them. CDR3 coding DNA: TGTGCCAGCAGCTTGGTCGGGTCATATGAGCAGTTCTTC. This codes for CASSLVGSYEQFF.

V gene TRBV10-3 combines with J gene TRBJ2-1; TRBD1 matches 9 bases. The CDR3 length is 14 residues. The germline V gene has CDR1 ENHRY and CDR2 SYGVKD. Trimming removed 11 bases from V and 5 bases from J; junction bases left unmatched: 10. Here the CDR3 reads CASHRDRAHNEQFF. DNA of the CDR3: TGTGCCTCGCACCGGGACAGGGCTCACAATGAGCAGTTCTTC.

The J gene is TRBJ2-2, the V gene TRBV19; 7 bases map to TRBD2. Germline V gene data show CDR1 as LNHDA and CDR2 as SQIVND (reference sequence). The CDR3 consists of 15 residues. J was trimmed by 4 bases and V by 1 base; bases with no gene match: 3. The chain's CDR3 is CASSIAVAGTGELFF. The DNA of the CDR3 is TGTGCCAGTAGTATAGCGGTAGCGGGCACCGGGGAGCTGTTTTTT.

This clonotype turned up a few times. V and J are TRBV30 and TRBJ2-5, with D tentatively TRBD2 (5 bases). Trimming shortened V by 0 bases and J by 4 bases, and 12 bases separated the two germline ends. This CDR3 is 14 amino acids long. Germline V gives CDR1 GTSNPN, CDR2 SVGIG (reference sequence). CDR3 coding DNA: TGTGCCTGGAGTGTAGATTCTAGCACAGAGACCCAGTACTTC. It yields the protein CAWSVDSSTETQYF.

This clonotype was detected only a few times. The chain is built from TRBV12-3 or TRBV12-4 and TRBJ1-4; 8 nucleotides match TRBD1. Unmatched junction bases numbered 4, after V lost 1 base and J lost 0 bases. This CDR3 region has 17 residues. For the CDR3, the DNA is TGTGCCAGCAGTTTAGAGGACAGGGCCGCAACTAATGAAAAACTGTTTTTT. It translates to CASSLEDRAATNEKLFF.